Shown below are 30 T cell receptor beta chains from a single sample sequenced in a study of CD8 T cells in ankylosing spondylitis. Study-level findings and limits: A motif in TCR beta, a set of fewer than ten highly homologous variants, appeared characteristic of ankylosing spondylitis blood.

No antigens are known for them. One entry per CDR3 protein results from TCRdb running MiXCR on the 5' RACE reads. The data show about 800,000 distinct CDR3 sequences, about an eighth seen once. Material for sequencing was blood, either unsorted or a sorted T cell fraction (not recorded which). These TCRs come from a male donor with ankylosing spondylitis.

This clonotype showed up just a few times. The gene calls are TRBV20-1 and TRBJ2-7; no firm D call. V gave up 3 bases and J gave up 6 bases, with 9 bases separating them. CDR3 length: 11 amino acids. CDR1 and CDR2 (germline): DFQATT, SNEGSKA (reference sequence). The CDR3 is CSASITREQYF. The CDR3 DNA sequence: TGCAGTGCTAGTATCACCCGCGAGCAGTACTTC.

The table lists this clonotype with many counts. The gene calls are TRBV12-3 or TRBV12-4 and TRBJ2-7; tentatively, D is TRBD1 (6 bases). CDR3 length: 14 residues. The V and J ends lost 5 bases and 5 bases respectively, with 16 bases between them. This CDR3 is CASSGGPWPHEQYF. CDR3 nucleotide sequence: TGTGCCAGCAGTGGGGGCCCATGGCCCCACGAGCAGTACTTC.

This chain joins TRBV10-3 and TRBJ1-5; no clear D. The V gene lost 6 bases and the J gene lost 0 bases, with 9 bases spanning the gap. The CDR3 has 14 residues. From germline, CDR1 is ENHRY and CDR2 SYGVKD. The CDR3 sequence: CAISGVPSNQPQHF. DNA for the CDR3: TGTGCCATCAGCGGGGTCCCTAGCAATCAGCCCCAGCATTTT.

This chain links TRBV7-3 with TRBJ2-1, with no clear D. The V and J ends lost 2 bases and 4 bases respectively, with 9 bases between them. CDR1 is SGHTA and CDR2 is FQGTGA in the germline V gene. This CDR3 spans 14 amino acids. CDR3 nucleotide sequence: TGTGCCAGCAGCTTAGAACCGAGTTACAATGAGCAGTTCTTC. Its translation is CASSLEPSYNEQFF.

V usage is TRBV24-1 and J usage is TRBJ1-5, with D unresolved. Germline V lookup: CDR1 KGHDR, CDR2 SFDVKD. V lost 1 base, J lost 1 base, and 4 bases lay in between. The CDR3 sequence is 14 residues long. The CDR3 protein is CATSDLDSNQPQHF. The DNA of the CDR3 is TGTGCCACCAGTGATTTAGACAGCAATCAGCCCCAGCATTTT.

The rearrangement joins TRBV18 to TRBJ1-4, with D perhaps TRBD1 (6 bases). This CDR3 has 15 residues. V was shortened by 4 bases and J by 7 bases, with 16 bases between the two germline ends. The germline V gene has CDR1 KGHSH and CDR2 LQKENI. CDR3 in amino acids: CASSRYSQQGEKLFF. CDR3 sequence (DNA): TGTGCCAGCTCACGCTACAGCCAACAGGGTGAAAAACTGTTTTTT.

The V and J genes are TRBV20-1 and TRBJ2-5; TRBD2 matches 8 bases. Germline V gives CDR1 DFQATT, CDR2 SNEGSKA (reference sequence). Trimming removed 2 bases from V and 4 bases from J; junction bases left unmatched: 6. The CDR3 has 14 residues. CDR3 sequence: CSARISGTRETQYF. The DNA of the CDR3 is TGCAGTGCTAGAATTTCCGGGACTAGAGAGACCCAGTACTTC.

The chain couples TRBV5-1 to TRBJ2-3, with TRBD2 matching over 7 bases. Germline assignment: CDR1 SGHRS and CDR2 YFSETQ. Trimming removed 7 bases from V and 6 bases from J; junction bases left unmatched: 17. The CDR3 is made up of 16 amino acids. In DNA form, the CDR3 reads TGCGCCAGCGGATACGGGCTAGCGGCGTCTTTGGATACGCAGTATTTT. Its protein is CASGYGLAASLDTQYF.

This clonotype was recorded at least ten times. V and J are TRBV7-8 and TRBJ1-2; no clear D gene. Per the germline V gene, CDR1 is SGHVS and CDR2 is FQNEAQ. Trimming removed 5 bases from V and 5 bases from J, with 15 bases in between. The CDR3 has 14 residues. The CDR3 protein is CASSPSTFTYGYTF. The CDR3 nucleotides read TGTGCCAGCAGCCCCAGTACTTTCACTTATGGCTACACCTTC.

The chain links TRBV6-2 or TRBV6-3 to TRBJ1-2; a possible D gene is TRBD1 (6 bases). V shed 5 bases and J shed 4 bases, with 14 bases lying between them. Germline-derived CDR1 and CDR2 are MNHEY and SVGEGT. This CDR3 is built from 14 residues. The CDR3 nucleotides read TGTGCCAGCAGTGACAGGTTGGTGGGCTATGGCTACACCTTC. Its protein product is CASSDRLVGYGYTF.

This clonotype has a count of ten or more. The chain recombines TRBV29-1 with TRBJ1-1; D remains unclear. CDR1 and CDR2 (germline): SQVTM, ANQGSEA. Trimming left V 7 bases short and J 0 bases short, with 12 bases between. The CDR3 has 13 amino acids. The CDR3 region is CSADGRLNTEAFF. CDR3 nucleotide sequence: TGCAGCGCCGACGGCAGGCTGAACACTGAAGCTTTCTTT.

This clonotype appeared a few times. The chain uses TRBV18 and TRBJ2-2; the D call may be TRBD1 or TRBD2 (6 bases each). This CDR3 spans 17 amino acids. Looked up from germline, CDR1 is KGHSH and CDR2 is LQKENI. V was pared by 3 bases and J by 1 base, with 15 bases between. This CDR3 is CASSPSRGERNTGELFF. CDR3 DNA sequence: TGTGCCAGCTCACCTTCAAGGGGGGAAAGGAACACCGGGGAGCTGTTTTTT.

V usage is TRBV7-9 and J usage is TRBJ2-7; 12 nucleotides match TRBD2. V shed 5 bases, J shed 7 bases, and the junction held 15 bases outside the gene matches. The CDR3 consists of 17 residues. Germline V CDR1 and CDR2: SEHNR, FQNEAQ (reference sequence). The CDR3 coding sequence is TGTGCCAGCAGCGGTGCGACTAGCGGGAGAAGTGTCTTAGAGCAGTACTTC. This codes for CASSGATSGRSVLEQYF.

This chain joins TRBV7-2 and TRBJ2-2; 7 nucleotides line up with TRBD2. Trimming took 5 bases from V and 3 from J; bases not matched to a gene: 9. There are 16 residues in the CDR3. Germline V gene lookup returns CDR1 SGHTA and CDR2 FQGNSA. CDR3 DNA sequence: TGTGCCAGCAGCGGCCGGGACTACCGAGACACCGGGGAGCTGTTTTTT. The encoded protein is CASSGRDYRDTGELFF.

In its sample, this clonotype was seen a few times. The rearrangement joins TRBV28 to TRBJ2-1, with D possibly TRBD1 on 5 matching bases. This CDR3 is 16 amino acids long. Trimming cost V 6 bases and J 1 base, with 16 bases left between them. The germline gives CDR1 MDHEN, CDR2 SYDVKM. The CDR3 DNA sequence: TGTGCCAGCAGGGAGACCGGGCACAGGTCCTACAATGAGCAGTTCTTC. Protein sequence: CASRETGHRSYNEQFF.

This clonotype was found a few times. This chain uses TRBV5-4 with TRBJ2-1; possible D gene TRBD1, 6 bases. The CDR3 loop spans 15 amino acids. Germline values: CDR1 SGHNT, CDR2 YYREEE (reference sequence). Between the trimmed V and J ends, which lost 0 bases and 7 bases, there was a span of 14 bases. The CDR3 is CASSLGQGPGNEQFF. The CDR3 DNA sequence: TGTGCCAGCAGCTTGGGTCAGGGGCCAGGAAATGAGCAGTTCTTC.

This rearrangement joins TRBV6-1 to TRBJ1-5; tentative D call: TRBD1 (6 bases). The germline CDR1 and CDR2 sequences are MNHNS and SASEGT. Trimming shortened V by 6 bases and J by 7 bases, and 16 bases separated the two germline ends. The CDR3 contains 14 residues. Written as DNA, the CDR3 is TGTGCCAGCAGCAGAGGACAGCGCAGACAGCCCCAGCATTTT. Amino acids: CASSRGQRRQPQHF.

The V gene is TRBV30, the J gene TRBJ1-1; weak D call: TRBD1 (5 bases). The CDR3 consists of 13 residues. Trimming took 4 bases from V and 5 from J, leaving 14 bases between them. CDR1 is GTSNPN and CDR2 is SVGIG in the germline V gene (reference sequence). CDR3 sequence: CAWTISGVTEAFF. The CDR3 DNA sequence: TGTGCCTGGACTATTTCGGGGGTAACTGAAGCTTTCTTT.

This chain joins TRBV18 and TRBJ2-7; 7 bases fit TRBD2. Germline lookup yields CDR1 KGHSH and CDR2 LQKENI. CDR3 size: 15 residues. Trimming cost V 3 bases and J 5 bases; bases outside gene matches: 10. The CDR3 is CASSPLSGARDEQYF. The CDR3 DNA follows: TGTGCCAGCTCACCCTTAAGCGGGGCTCGGGACGAGCAGTACTTC.

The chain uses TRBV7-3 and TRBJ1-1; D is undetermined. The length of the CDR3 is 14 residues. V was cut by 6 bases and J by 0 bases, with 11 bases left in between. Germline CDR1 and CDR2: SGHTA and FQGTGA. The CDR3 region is CASRLTPLNTEAFF. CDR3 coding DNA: TGTGCCAGCAGACTAACCCCCCTGAACACTGAAGCTTTCTTT.

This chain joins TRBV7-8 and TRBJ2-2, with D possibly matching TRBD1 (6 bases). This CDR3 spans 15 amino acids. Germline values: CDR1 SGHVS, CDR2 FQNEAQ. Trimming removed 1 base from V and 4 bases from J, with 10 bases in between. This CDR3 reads CASSLEEQGTGELFF. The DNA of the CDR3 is TGTGCCAGCAGCTTAGAGGAACAGGGCACCGGGGAGCTGTTTTTT.

The CDR3 reads CASSLRAGEGEETQYF. DNA for the CDR3: TGTGCCAGCAGCCTCCGAGCGGGAGAGGGGGAAGAGACCCAGTACTTC. V usage is TRBV4-2 and J usage is TRBJ2-5; 8 nucleotides agree with TRBD2. CDR3 size: 16 residues. CDR1 is LGHNA, CDR2 YNFKEQ, per germline. Losses at the gene ends were 4 bases for V and 3 bases for J; bases not matched to a gene: 10.

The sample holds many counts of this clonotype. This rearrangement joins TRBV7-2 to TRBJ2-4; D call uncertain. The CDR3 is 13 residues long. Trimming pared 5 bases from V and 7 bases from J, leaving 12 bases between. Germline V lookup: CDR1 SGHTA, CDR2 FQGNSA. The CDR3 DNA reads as TGTGCCAGCAGCCCCGTTCCCAGCAACATTCAGTACTTC. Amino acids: CASSPVPSNIQYF.

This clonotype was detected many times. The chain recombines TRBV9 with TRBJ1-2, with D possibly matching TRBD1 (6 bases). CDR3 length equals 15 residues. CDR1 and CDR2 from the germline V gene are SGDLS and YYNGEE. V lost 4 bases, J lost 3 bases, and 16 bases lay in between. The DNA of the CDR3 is TGTGCCAGCAGCTCAGGGGACCCCCGGGACTATGGCTACACCTTC. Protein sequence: CASSSGDPRDYGYTF.

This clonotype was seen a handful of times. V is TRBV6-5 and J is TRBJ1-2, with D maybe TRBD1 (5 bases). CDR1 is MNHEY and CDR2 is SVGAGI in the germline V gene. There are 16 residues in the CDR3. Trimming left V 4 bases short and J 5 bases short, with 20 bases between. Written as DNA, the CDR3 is TGTGCCAGCAGTTTCGCGGGAGGACAAATGGTATATGGCTACACCTTC. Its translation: CASSFAGGQMVYGYTF.

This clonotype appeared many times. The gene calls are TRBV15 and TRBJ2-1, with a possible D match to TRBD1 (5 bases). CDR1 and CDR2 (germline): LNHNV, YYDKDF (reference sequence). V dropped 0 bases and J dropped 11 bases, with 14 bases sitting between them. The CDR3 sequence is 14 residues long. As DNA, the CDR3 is TGTGCCACCAGCAGAGAAGTACTTGGGGCCCAGCAGTTCTTC. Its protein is CATSREVLGAQQFF. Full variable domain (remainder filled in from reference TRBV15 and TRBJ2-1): DAMVIQNPRYQVTQFGKPVTLSCSQTLNHNVMYWYQQKSSQAPKLLFHYYDKDFNNEADTPDNFQSRRPNTSFCFLDIRSPGLGDTAMYLCATSREVLGAQQFFGPGTRLTVL.

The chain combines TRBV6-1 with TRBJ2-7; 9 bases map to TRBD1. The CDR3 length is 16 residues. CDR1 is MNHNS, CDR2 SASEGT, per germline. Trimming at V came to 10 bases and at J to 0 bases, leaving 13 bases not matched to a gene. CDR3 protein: CATRRLGTGNSYEQYF. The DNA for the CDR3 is TGTGCCACTCGACGCCTTGGGACAGGGAACTCCTACGAGCAGTACTTC.

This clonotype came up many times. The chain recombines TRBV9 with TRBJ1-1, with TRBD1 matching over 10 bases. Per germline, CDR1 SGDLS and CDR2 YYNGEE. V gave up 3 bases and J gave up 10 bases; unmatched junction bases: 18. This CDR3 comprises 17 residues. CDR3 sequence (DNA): TGTGCCAGCAGCGCCGCCGGGACAGGGGAGGAAGGTTGGGGAGCTTTCTTT. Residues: CASSAAGTGEEGWGAFF.

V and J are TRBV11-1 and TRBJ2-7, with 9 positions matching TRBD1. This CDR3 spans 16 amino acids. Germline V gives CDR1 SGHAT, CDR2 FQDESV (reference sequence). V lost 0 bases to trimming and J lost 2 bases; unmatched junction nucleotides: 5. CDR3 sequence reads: CASSLAGTGFTYEQYF. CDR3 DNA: TGTGCCAGCAGCTTAGCCGGGACAGGGTTTACCTACGAGCAGTACTTC.

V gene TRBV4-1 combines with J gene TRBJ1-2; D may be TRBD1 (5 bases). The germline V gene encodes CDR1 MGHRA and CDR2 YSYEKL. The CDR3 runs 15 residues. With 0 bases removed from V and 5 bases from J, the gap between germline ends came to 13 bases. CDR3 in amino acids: CASSQDWGRTYGYTF. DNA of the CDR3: TGCGCCAGCAGCCAAGATTGGGGCAGGACGTATGGCTACACCTTC.